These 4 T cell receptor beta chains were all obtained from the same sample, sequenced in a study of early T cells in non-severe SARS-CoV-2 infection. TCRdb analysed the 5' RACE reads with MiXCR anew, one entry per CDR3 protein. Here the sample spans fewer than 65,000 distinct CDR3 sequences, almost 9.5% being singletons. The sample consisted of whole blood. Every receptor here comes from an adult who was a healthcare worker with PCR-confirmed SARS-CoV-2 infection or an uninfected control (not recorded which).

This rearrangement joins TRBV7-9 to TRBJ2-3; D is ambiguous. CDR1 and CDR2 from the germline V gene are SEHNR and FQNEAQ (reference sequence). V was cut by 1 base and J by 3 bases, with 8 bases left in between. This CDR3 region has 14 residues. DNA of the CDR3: TGTGCCAGCAGCTTAGACGGCCGAACAGATACGCAGTATTTT. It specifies CASSLDGRTDTQYF.

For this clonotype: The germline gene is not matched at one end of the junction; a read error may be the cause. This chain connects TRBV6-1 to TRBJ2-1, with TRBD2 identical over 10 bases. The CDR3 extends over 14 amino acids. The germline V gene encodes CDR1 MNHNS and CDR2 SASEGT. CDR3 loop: CASREAGGYNEQFF. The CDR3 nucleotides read TGTGCCAGCAGGGAAGCGGGGGGGTACAATGAGCAGTTCTTC.

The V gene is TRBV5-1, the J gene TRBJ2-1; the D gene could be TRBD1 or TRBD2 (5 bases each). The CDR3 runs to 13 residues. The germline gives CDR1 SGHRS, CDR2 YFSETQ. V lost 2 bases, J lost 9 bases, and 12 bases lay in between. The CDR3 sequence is CASSLTGTGEQFF. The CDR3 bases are TGCGCCAGCAGCTTAACCGGGACGGGTGAGCAGTTCTTC.

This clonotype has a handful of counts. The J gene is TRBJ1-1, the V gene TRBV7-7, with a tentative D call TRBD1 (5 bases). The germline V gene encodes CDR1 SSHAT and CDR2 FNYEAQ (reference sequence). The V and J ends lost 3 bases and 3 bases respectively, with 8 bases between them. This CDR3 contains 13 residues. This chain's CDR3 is CASSFAQDTEAFF. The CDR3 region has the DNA TGTGCCAGCAGCTTTGCACAGGACACTGAAGCTTTCTTT.